These T cell receptor beta chains were read from a single sample in a study of blood T cell repertoires in COVID-19. The protocol was immunoSEQ multiplex PCR, while the TCRdb copy is restricted to in-frame clones and leaves out a portion. The table has a few hundred thousand clones, 75% to 90% seen once. The sequencing input was PBMCs or T cells enriched from blood (not recorded which). Receptors were obtained from a woman aged 50 to 60 who had recovered from COVID-19. Each CDR3 is given with its conserved first and last residue. D genes are given only for firm matches. Size tells how often a clone was seen (once, few, many) or the class of an expanded clone, and some rows leave it out.

J gene: TRBJ1-5; D gene: .; clone size: .; V gene: TRBV9; CDR3 DNA: TGTGCCAGCAGCGAGACAGATAGCAATCAGCCCCAGCATTTT; CDR3 protein: CASSETDSNQPQHF
J gene: TRBJ1-2; D gene: .; clone size: .; V gene: TRBV27; CDR3 DNA: TGTGCCAGCAGTTTCTATGGTGCGCGGTCTAACTATGGCTACACCTTC; CDR3 protein: CASSFYGARSNYGYTF
J gene: TRBJ1-3; D gene: .; clone size: .; V gene: TRBV3-1/TRBV3-2; CDR3 DNA: TGTGCCAGCAGCCAATCGAACACCATATATTTT; CDR3 protein: CASSQSNTIYF
J gene: TRBJ2-7; D gene: TRBD2; clone size: .; V gene: TRBV5-6; CDR3 DNA: TGTGCCAGCAGCTTGGCGGTCGGGGGGGTTTACGAGCAGTACTTC; CDR3 protein: CASSLAVGGVYEQYF
J gene: TRBJ2-3; D gene: .; clone size: few; V gene: TRBV6-5; CDR3 DNA: TGTGCCAGCGTCTGGGGTGGCGGGAGCACAGATACGCAGTATTTT; CDR3 protein: CASVWGGGSTDTQYF
J gene: TRBJ1-3; D gene: TRBD1; clone size: .; V gene: TRBV5-4; CDR3 DNA: TGTGCCAGCAGCCCCCGGACAGGGAGCTCTGGAAACACCATATATTTT; CDR3 protein: CASSPRTGSSGNTIYF
J gene: TRBJ1-5; D gene: .; clone size: .; V gene: TRBV30; CDR3 DNA: TGTGCCTGGAGTAGACTCAATCAGCCCCAGCATTTT; CDR3 protein: CAWSRLNQPQHF
J gene: TRBJ1-1; D gene: .; clone size: .; V gene: TRBV7-3; CDR3 DNA: TGTGCCAGCAGCTTAACGCCCGGCAGGAGGGTTGAAGCTTTCTTT; CDR3 protein: CASSLTPGRRVEAFF
J gene: TRBJ2-2; D gene: TRBD2; clone size: few; V gene: TRBV5-1; CDR3 DNA: TGCGCCAGCAGCCTCCGGACTAGCGGGGGGGCGAACACCGGGGAGCTGTTTTTT; CDR3 protein: CASSLRTSGGANTGELFF
J gene: TRBJ1-1; D gene: .; clone size: .; V gene: TRBV5-4; CDR3 DNA: TGTGCCAGCAGCTTGTGGGGCAAGAGGACTGAAGCTTTCTTT; CDR3 protein: CASSLWGKRTEAFF
J gene: TRBJ2-3; D gene: TRBD1; clone size: .; V gene: TRBV19; CDR3 DNA: TGTGCCAGTAGTATCCGACAGGGGTCAGATACGCAGTATTTT; CDR3 protein: CASSIRQGSDTQYF
J gene: TRBJ2-7; D gene: TRBD1; clone size: .; V gene: TRBV11-3; CDR3 DNA: TGTGCCAGCAGCGGAACCGGGACAGGGACCCCCCTCGCCTACGAGCAGTACTTC; CDR3 protein: CASSGTGTGTPLAYEQYF
J gene: TRBJ1-5; D gene: TRBD1; clone size: .; V gene: TRBV4-2; CDR3 DNA: TGTGCCAGCAGCCTTCGACAGGGGTGGAATCAGCCCCAGCATTTT; CDR3 protein: CASSLRQGWNQPQHF
J gene: TRBJ2-2; D gene: .; clone size: .; V gene: TRBV6-2/TRBV6-3; CDR3 DNA: TGTGCCAGCAGTCCCAGTCTCGGACAGAGAGGCACCGGGGAGCTGTTTTTT; CDR3 protein: CASSPSLGQRGTGELFF
J gene: TRBJ2-3; D gene: TRBD1; clone size: .; V gene: TRBV29-1; CDR3 DNA: TGCAGCGTTGGTGAGACAGGGGGCATGGATACGCAGTATTTT; CDR3 protein: CSVGETGGMDTQYF
J gene: TRBJ2-1; D gene: TRBD2; clone size: .; V gene: TRBV7-6; CDR3 DNA: TGTGCCAGCAGCCTACTAGCGGGAGGGGGCGAGCAGTTCTTC; CDR3 protein: CASSLLAGGGEQFF
J gene: TRBJ1-2; D gene: .; clone size: .; V gene: TRBV27; CDR3 DNA: TGTGCCAGCAGCACCGACAGCAACTATGGCTACACCTTC; CDR3 protein: CASSTDSNYGYTF
J gene: TRBJ1-2; D gene: .; clone size: .; V gene: TRBV7-2; CDR3 DNA: TGTGCCAGCAGCTTGGACAGACTATATGGCTACACCTTC; CDR3 protein: CASSLDRLYGYTF
J gene: TRBJ1-2; D gene: .; clone size: .; V gene: TRBV5-6; CDR3 DNA: TGTGCCAGCAGGCGGAAGGTATTTGGCCTGAACTATGGCTACACCTTC; CDR3 protein: CASRRKVFGLNYGYTF
J gene: TRBJ1-3; D gene: .; clone size: few; V gene: TRBV9; CDR3 DNA: TGTGCCAGCAGCCTCGAGGGTTGGGGTCAGGGAAACACCATATATTTT; CDR3 protein: CASSLEGWGQGNTIYF
J gene: TRBJ1-3; D gene: .; clone size: .; V gene: TRBV19; CDR3 DNA: TGTGCCAGTAGTCCCCGGGCGGAGGTATTTGGAAACACCATATATTTT; CDR3 protein: CASSPRAEVFGNTIYF
J gene: TRBJ2-7; D gene: .; clone size: .; V gene: TRBV28; CDR3 DNA: TGTGCCAGCAGTTTGCAGGGCTACGAGCAGTACTTC; CDR3 protein: CASSLQGYEQYF
J gene: TRBJ1-2; D gene: .; clone size: .; V gene: TRBV5-1; CDR3 DNA: TGCGCCAGCAGCTTGCCGCCAGGGATTTCGGATGGCTACACCTTC; CDR3 protein: CASSLPPGISDGYTF
J gene: TRBJ1-2; D gene: TRBD1; clone size: .; V gene: TRBV7-9; CDR3 DNA: TGTGCCAGCAGCGCGCCGGACAGGGGTCCTCTCCGCTACACCTTC; CDR3 protein: CASSAPDRGPLRYTF
J gene: TRBJ2-2; D gene: .; clone size: .; V gene: TRBV21-1; CDR3 DNA: TGTGCCAGCAGCAGGGACGGGCAGGGGAGCACCGGGGAGCTGTTTTTT; CDR3 protein: CASSRDGQGSTGELFF
J gene: TRBJ2-7; D gene: .; clone size: few; V gene: TRBV4-3; CDR3 DNA: TGCGCCAGCAGCCAAGAGCGTCAGGGGACCTACGAGCAGTACTTC; CDR3 protein: CASSQERQGTYEQYF
J gene: TRBJ1-1; D gene: .; clone size: .; V gene: TRBV5-5; CDR3 DNA: TGTGCCAGCAGCCGTGGGGACACCAAGGACACTGAAGCTTTCTTT; CDR3 protein: CASSRGDTKDTEAFF
J gene: TRBJ1-1; D gene: .; clone size: .; V gene: TRBV15; CDR3 DNA: TGTGCCACCAGCAGCCTAGGGGAGAACACTGAAGCTTTCTTT; CDR3 protein: CATSSLGENTEAFF
J gene: TRBJ2-7; D gene: TRBD1; clone size: .; V gene: TRBV7-8; CDR3 DNA: TGTGCCAGCAGCTTAGTGGGGACCAACAGGGGGTCCTACGAGCAGTACTTC; CDR3 protein: CASSLVGTNRGSYEQYF
J gene: TRBJ2-5; D gene: .; clone size: few; V gene: TRBV4-2; CDR3 DNA: TGTGCCAGCAGCCCCCCGGACTTCAATCAAGAGACCCAGTACTTC; CDR3 protein: CASSPPDFNQETQYF
J gene: TRBJ1-2; D gene: TRBD1; clone size: .; V gene: TRBV7-6; CDR3 DNA: TGTGCCAGCAGCCAACAGACAGGGAATGGCTACACCTTC; CDR3 protein: CASSQQTGNGYTF
J gene: TRBJ1-1; D gene: .; clone size: .; V gene: TRBV25-1; CDR3 DNA: TGTGCCAGCAGTCCCCGGACAGATATGAACACTGAAGCTTTCTTT; CDR3 protein: CASSPRTDMNTEAFF
J gene: TRBJ2-1; D gene: TRBD2; clone size: few; V gene: TRBV3-1/TRBV3-2; CDR3 DNA: TGTGCCAGCAGCGCCGCGAGCGCGGGGGGGAATGAGCAGTTCTTC; CDR3 protein: CASSAASAGGNEQFF
J gene: TRBJ2-3; D gene: TRBD2; clone size: .; V gene: TRBV6-4; CDR3 DNA: TGTGCCAGCAGTGCCAGACTAGCGGGAGGGCCCGCAGATACGCAGTATTTT; CDR3 protein: CASSARLAGGPADTQYF
J gene: TRBJ1-2; D gene: .; clone size: .; V gene: TRBV6-1; CDR3 DNA: TGTGCCAGCAGTGAAGGACGGAACCCGAGGTATGGCTACACCTTC; CDR3 protein: CASSEGRNPRYGYTF
J gene: TRBJ2-2; D gene: .; clone size: .; V gene: TRBV5-1; CDR3 DNA: TGCGCCAGCAGCTTGAAGGGTAGCGGCACCGGGGAGCTGTTTTTT; CDR3 protein: CASSLKGSGTGELFF
J gene: TRBJ1-5; D gene: .; clone size: .; V gene: TRBV19; CDR3 DNA: TGTGCCAGTAGTATGGGGGGGCCGAATCAGCCCCAGCATTTT; CDR3 protein: CASSMGGPNQPQHF
J gene: TRBJ1-1; D gene: TRBD1; clone size: once; V gene: TRBV7-9; CDR3 DNA: TGTGCCAGCAGCTCCGACAGGGGCGACACTGAAGCTTTCTTT; CDR3 protein: CASSSDRGDTEAFF
J gene: TRBJ1-2; D gene: .; clone size: .; V gene: TRBV14; CDR3 DNA: TGTGCCAGCAGCCAAGTAACGGAGTATGGCTACACCTTC; CDR3 protein: CASSQVTEYGYTF
J gene: TRBJ2-7; D gene: TRBD1; clone size: .; V gene: TRBV7-2; CDR3 DNA: TGTGCCAGCAGCCCGACAGGGGCCCTCTCCTACGAGCAGTACTTC; CDR3 protein: CASSPTGALSYEQYF
J gene: TRBJ2-1; D gene: TRBD2; clone size: .; V gene: TRBV5-6; CDR3 DNA: TGTGCCAGCAGCCCCATGGGGCAGCTAGCGGGAGGTAAGTGGAATGAGCAGTTCTTC; CDR3 protein: CASSPMGQLAGGKWNEQFF
J gene: TRBJ1-1; D gene: .; clone size: .; V gene: TRBV12-3/TRBV12-4; CDR3 DNA: TGTGCCAGCAGTTTTCCCCAGGGCACTGAAGCTTTCTTT; CDR3 protein: CASSFPQGTEAFF
J gene: TRBJ1-1; D gene: .; clone size: once; V gene: TRBV6-2/TRBV6-3; CDR3 DNA: TGTGCCAGCAGTTACTCAGGAGACGTGAACACTGAAGCTTTCTTT; CDR3 protein: CASSYSGDVNTEAFF
J gene: TRBJ2-1; D gene: .; clone size: .; V gene: TRBV20-1; CDR3 DNA: TGCAGTGCTAGTCGCCGACATGGCTACAATGAGCAGTTCTTC; CDR3 protein: CSASRRHGYNEQFF
J gene: TRBJ1-4; D gene: .; clone size: .; V gene: TRBV30; CDR3 DNA: TGTGCCTGGGGTCCCCCTAGGGGGGAAAAACTGTTTTTT; CDR3 protein: CAWGPPRGEKLFF
J gene: TRBJ1-6; D gene: TRBD1; clone size: .; V gene: TRBV2; CDR3 DNA: TGTGCCAGCAGTGAAGGGACCAGGGGGGATCGTTCACCCCTCCACTTT; CDR3 protein: CASSEGTRGDRSPLHF
J gene: TRBJ2-7; D gene: .; clone size: once; V gene: TRBV10-3; CDR3 DNA: TGTGCCATCAGTGGGCGCTCTAGCTACGAGCAGTACTTC; CDR3 protein: CAISGRSSYEQYF
J gene: TRBJ2-2; D gene: TRBD2; clone size: .; V gene: TRBV19; CDR3 DNA: TGTGCCAGTAGTCAACCGGGACTAGCGGGAGGCACGAACACCGGGGAGCTGTTTTTT; CDR3 protein: CASSQPGLAGGTNTGELFF